This T cell receptor (beta chain) was documented in a study of blood T cell repertoires in COVID-19. About the research overall: Acute-phase and convalescent COVID-19 samples originated in the United States, Italy and Spain. Sources were T cells, B-cell-depleted T cells, or PBMCs; the material itself was cDNA or gDNA.

CDR3 length: 14 amino acids. Germline assignment: CDR1 SGHTA and CDR2 FQGNSA. V lost 4 bases and J lost 7, with 17 bases in between. Data came from immunoSEQ multiplex PCR; TCRdb stores just in-frame clones and leaves some out. This sample has 150,000 to 200,000 clones; about 74% occur once, and the top ten carry 3%. This clone was seen more than once but under ten times. The receptor was derived from an elderly woman with acute or convalescent COVID-19. Source material: peripheral blood. The chain employs TRBV7-2 and TRBJ2-7; D might be TRBD2 (5 bases). This chain's CDR3 is CASSSPGRLGEQYF. CDR3 bases: TGTGCCAGCAGCTCACCGGGAAGACTGGGGGAGCAGTACTTC.